A single sample gave rise to the 15 T cell receptor beta chains below, sequenced in a study of blood T cells in healthy people across ages. Primers used in a second PCR of roughly 6 to 12 cycles were a sample-barcoded 5' primer and a J-beta primer mix. TCRdb recomputed calls from the 5' RACE reads with MiXCR, one row per CDR3 protein. This sample carries about 930,000 distinct CDR3 sequences, about 28% of them seen once, and the ten largest clones take about a tenth. These sequences were also reported in another study, on T cells of mothers and their children.

The material sequenced was blood. These receptors came from a woman in her 40s in good health.

This clonotype was seen at least ten times. The chain has TRBV10-3 and TRBJ2-1, with TRBD1 as a possible D gene (5 bases). This CDR3 is 16 amino acids long. The germline V gene has CDR1 ENHRY and CDR2 SYGVKD. The germline V and J ends were trimmed by 3 bases and 1 base, with 13 bases remaining between them. The CDR3: CAISDPKAGSYNEQFF. In nucleotides, the CDR3 is TGTGCCATCAGTGACCCCAAAGCAGGGTCCTACAATGAGCAGTTCTTC.

The genes are TRBV10-1 and TRBJ2-7; 8 bases map to TRBD1. There are 13 residues in the CDR3. Germline assignment: CDR1 WNHNN and CDR2 SYGVQD (reference sequence). J was trimmed by 2 bases and V by 11 bases; bases with no gene match: 8. The CDR3 loop reads CAEPRDRPYEQYF. As DNA, the CDR3 is TGCGCCGAACCCCGGGACAGGCCCTACGAGCAGTACTTC.

Only a few counts were recorded for this clonotype. The rearrangement links TRBV6-5 to TRBJ2-3; 9 nucleotides match TRBD2. Germline V CDR1 and CDR2: MNHEY, SVGAGI. This CDR3 region has 14 residues. V was clipped by 2 bases and J by 10 bases; unmatched bases: 7. The CDR3 loop reads CASSYDPSGESQYF. The CDR3, as DNA: TGTGCCAGCAGTTACGATCCTAGCGGGGAGTCGCAGTATTTT.

This clonotype was observed a handful of times. The CDR3 region is CASGRPGSELDEQFF. CDR3 bases: TGTGCCAGCGGACGACCGGGCTCAGAATTGGATGAGCAGTTCTTC. V is TRBV7-2 and J is TRBJ2-1, with D unclear. Looked up from germline, CDR1 is SGHTA and CDR2 is FQGNSA. The ends were cut back, 8 bases at V and 8 bases at J, with 22 bases in the middle. CDR3 length equals 15 residues.

J is TRBJ1-2 and V is TRBV11-2; 7 nucleotides line up with TRBD1. CDR1 and CDR2 from the germline V gene are SGHAT and FQNNGV. Germline trimming cut 5 bases from V and 1 base from J; bases unmatched to any gene: 7. The CDR3 sequence is 15 residues long. This chain's CDR3 is CASSLRDSVNYGYTF. In DNA form, the CDR3 reads TGTGCCAGCAGCCTCCGGGACAGCGTTAACTATGGCTACACCTTC.

The rearrangement links TRBV9 to TRBJ1-1; the D is unclear. The CDR3 totals 15 residues. Germline V gives CDR1 SGDLS, CDR2 YYNGEE. The V and J ends lost 0 bases and 0 bases respectively, with 9 bases between them. The CDR3 sequence: CASSVDPLVNTEAFF. CDR3 DNA sequence: TGTGCCAGCAGCGTAGACCCACTCGTGAACACTGAAGCTTTCTTT.

The rearrangement links TRBV4-1 to TRBJ2-1, with TRBD2 matching 13 bases. The V and J ends lost 4 bases and 15 bases, in that order; junction bases with no gene match: 9. This CDR3 has 14 amino acids. Germline V gene sequence: CDR1 MGHRA, CDR2 YSYEKL. The CDR3 loop is CASSPLGLAGSRFF. The CDR3 nucleotides are TGCGCCAGCAGCCCGTTGGGACTAGCGGGGTCCCGGTTCTTC.

This clonotype came up a few times. The chain is built from TRBV20-1 and TRBJ2-3; no definite D call. The germline V gene has CDR1 DFQATT and CDR2 SNEGSKA (reference sequence). This CDR3 is built from 14 residues. Deletions cut 3 bases from V and 1 base from J, with 11 bases between. CDR3 nucleotides: TGCAGTGCTAGGGAGACCCGGGGCACAGATACGCAGTATTTT. Encoded protein: CSARETRGTDTQYF.

This chain connects TRBV6-4 to TRBJ1-2; tentative D call: TRBD1 (5 bases). The CDR3 has 12 amino acids. In germline, CDR1 is MRHNA, CDR2 SNTAGT. The V gene lost 2 bases and the J gene lost 7 bases, with 8 bases spanning the gap. CDR3 coding DNA: TGTGCCAGCAGTGACCAGGGATCTGGCTACACCTTC. Translated, it gives CASSDQGSGYTF.

This clonotype was found many times. V usage is TRBV28 and J usage is TRBJ2-7; 10 bases fit TRBD1. V dropped 6 bases and J dropped 2; count of bases not matched to a gene: 13. From germline, CDR1 is MDHEN and CDR2 SYDVKM. This CDR3 contains 17 residues. For the CDR3, the DNA is TGTGCCAGCAGCCCCCCTCCCGGGACAGGGGTACCCTACGAGCAGTACTTC. It yields the protein CASSPPPGTGVPYEQYF.

This clonotype appeared a few times. Here the CDR3 DNA reads TGTGCCATCAGTGAGTACCCGGGACTAGCCACCTACGAGCAGTACTTC. Its protein product is CAISEYPGLATYEQYF. V usage is TRBV10-3 and J usage is TRBJ2-7; 9 bases align to TRBD2. Per germline, CDR1 ENHRY and CDR2 SYGVKD. The CDR3 length is 16 residues. Germline trimming cut 1 base from V and 2 bases from J; bases unmatched to any gene: 6.

This chain joins TRBV12-3 or TRBV12-4 and TRBJ1-1, with D possibly being TRBD1 (5 bases). The V and J ends lost 1 base and 4 bases respectively, with 16 bases between them. The CDR3 is 16 amino acids. The CDR3, as DNA: TGTGCCAGCAGTTTAGACGCTCAACGCGGGGGCACTGAAGCTTTCTTT. Protein: CASSLDAQRGGTEAFF.

Many counts were recorded for this clonotype. This sequence joins TRBV9 and TRBJ1-5; tentative D call: TRBD1 (6 bases). Germline assignment: CDR1 SGDLS and CDR2 YYNGEE. There are 17 residues in the CDR3. V lost 4 bases to trimming and J lost 0 bases, with 17 bases between them. The CDR3 nucleotides are TGTGCCAGCAGCCCGACAGGAGACGGCTTTAGCAATCAGCCCCAGCATTTT. Translating it yields CASSPTGDGFSNQPQHF.

With regard to this clonotype: One end of the junction is discordant with germline, which a read error may explain. The chain has TRBV20-1 and TRBJ2-4; D remains unclear. The CDR3 consists of 14 residues. CDR1 and CDR2 from the germline V gene are DFQATT and SNEGSKA (reference sequence). CDR3 loop: CSARDASTENIQYF. The CDR3 nucleotides read TGCAGTGCTCGAGACGCCAGTACTGAAAACATTCAGTACTTC.

A remark on this clonotype: Germline and junction disagree at one end, which may indicate a read error. The chain combines TRBV20-1 with TRBJ2-2; TRBD1 is a possible D gene (6 bases). The CDR3 loop spans 15 amino acids. Germline lookup yields CDR1 DFQATT and CDR2 SNEGSKA (reference sequence). CDR3 sequence: CSASQGIWNTGERFF. The CDR3 region has the DNA TGCAGTGCTTCCCAGGGGATATGGAACACCGGGGAGCGGTTTTTT.